Listed here are 25 T cell receptor beta chains from one sample, sequenced in a study of blood T cell repertoires in COVID-19. Sequenced by immunoSEQ multiplex PCR; TCRdb stores in-frame clones only, minus some. The table lists roughly 53,000 clones, around 82% of them singletons. Sample: peripheral blood. The origin of the receptors is a human donor in a cohort sampled during active COVID-19.

This chain joins TRBV5-1 and TRBJ2-3; 12 nucleotides align to TRBD2. From germline, CDR1 is SGHRS and CDR2 YFSETQ. The CDR3 spans 16 residues. V shed 3 bases and J 4 bases; nucleotides not matched to a gene: 6. The CDR3: CASSSPSGGAPDTQYF. The CDR3 region has the DNA TGCGCCAGCAGCTCGCCTAGCGGGGGGGCCCCAGATACGCAGTATTTT.

The chain combines TRBV19 with TRBJ1-3; possibly TRBD1 for D (6 bases). Germline V gives CDR1 LNHDA, CDR2 SQIVND (reference sequence). CDR3 length: 14 residues. V lost 10 bases and J 0 bases, leaving 13 bases between the germline ends. The CDR3 loop reads CATGTGLSGNTIYF. In DNA, the CDR3 is TGTGCCACCGGCACAGGGCTCTCTGGAAACACCATATATTTT.

The chain's CDR3 is CASSQGRGYTF. The CDR3 DNA sequence: TGTGCCAGCAGTCAGGGTCGAGGCTACACCTTC. The chain carries TRBV6-5 and TRBJ1-2, with D maybe TRBD1 (5 bases). CDR1 MNHEY and CDR2 SVGAGI come from the germline V gene. The CDR3 totals 11 residues. Trimming left V 5 bases short and J 8 bases short, with 9 bases between.

This rearrangement joins TRBV9 to TRBJ1-2; 8 bases agree with TRBD1. Trimming removed 3 bases from V and 4 bases from J; junction bases left unmatched: 5. Germline lookup yields CDR1 SGDLS and CDR2 YYNGEE. This CDR3 has 14 residues. The CDR3 region is CASSGQGSGYGYTF. In nucleotides, the CDR3 is TGTGCCAGCAGCGGACAGGGGTCGGGCTATGGCTACACCTTC.

The rearrangement links TRBV6-1 to TRBJ2-1; D is uncertain. The V end was cut by 1 base, the J end by 2 bases, with 3 bases between. The CDR3 is 13 residues long. CDR1 and CDR2 (germline): MNHNS, SASEGT. CDR3 sequence reads: CASSEGPYNEQFF. CDR3 sequence (DNA): TGTGCCAGCAGTGAAGGGCCCTACAATGAGCAGTTCTTC.

The V call is TRBV19, the J call TRBJ2-3; 10 bases map to TRBD1. The germline CDR1 and CDR2 sequences are LNHDA and SQIVND (reference sequence). The V gene end was trimmed by 4 bases and the J gene end by 4 bases; junction bases not matched to a gene: 2. CDR3 length: 14 amino acids. In DNA form, the CDR3 reads TGTGCCAGTAGTACTGGACAGGGGGCAGATACGCAGTATTTT. Translation gives CASSTGQGADTQYF.

This clone was counted a single time. CDR3: CATSRGGSRGNSPLHF. The CDR3 DNA is TGTGCCACCAGCAGAGGCGGCAGCCGGGGGAATTCACCCCTCCACTTT. This chain uses TRBV15 with TRBJ1-6; perhaps TRBD1 as D (5 bases). This CDR3 contains 16 residues. The ends were cut back, 1 base at V and 7 bases at J, with 14 bases in the middle. Germline CDR1 LNHNV, CDR2 YYDKDF (reference sequence). Combining the CDR3 with reference TRBV15 and TRBJ1-6 gives the whole variable domain DAMVIQNPRYQVTQFGKPVTLSCSQTLNHNVMYWYQQKSSQAPKLLFHYYDKDFNNEADTPDNFQSRRPNTSFCFLDIRSPGLGDTAMYLCATSRGGSRGNSPLHFGNGTRLTVT.

In this sample, this clone turned up once. This rearrangement joins TRBV5-1 to TRBJ2-1; no reliable D call. The V and J ends lost 1 base and 7 bases respectively, with 3 bases between them. The CDR3 contains 11 residues. Germline CDR1 and CDR2: SGHRS and YFSETQ. The CDR3 spells CASSLINEQFF. In DNA, the CDR3 is TGCGCCAGCAGCTTGATAAATGAGCAGTTCTTC.

V and J are TRBV2 and TRBJ2-1; D remains unclear. V lost 3 bases and J 5 bases, leaving 11 bases between the germline ends. This CDR3 region has 14 residues. Germline-derived CDR1 and CDR2 are SNHLY and FYNNEI. CDR3: CASSEETENNEQFF. The CDR3 nucleotides read TGTGCCAGCAGTGAGGAGACGGAGAACAATGAGCAGTTCTTC.

The gene calls are TRBV6-4 and TRBJ1-5; 7 positions agree with TRBD1. V was pared by 11 bases and J by 8 bases, with 9 bases of the junction left unmatched. The CDR3 totals 12 residues. Germline V gene sequence: CDR1 MRHNA, CDR2 SNTAGT. CDR3: CACQGQSKPQHF. For the CDR3, the DNA is TGTGCCTGCCAGGGACAGAGCAAGCCCCAGCATTTT.

This chain joins TRBV7-9 and TRBJ1-4, with 8 bases lining up with TRBD1. Per the germline V gene, CDR1 is SEHNR and CDR2 is FQNEAQ (reference sequence). The CDR3 is 15 amino acids. With V trimmed by 4 bases and J by 4 bases, 5 bases remained unmatched. CDR3 residues: CASSSGQGINEKLFF. CDR3 nucleotide sequence: TGTGCCAGCAGCTCCGGACAGGGAATTAATGAAAAACTGTTTTTT.

The chain couples TRBV6-2 or TRBV6-3 to TRBJ2-7, with D possibly TRBD2 on 6 matching bases. V lost 4 bases and J 3 bases, leaving 10 bases between the germline ends. The CDR3 is 13 amino acids. The germline gives CDR1 MNHEY, CDR2 SVGEGT. The CDR3: CASSSASVYEQYF. CDR3 sequence (DNA): TGTGCCAGCAGTTCGGCTAGCGTCTACGAGCAGTACTTC.

This chain uses TRBV4-1 with TRBJ1-6; TRBD1 is a possible D gene (5 bases). Looked up from germline, CDR1 is MGHRA and CDR2 is YSYEKL. Trimming removed 3 bases from V and 7 bases from J, with 10 bases in between. The CDR3 covers 14 residues. CDR3 protein: CASSQVGGNSPLHF. The CDR3 DNA reads as TGCGCCAGCAGCCAGGTGGGGGGGAATTCACCCCTCCACTTT.

This clone showed up just once. The CDR3 protein is CSVTVGTGPYEQYF. The CDR3 nucleotides are TGCAGCGTTACTGTCGGGACAGGCCCTTACGAGCAGTACTTC. The chain combines TRBV29-1 with TRBJ2-7, with TRBD1 matching 8 bases. The trim removed 5 bases at V and 4 bases at J, leaving 10 bases unmatched. This CDR3 region has 14 residues. The germline V gene has CDR1 SQVTM and CDR2 ANQGSEA.

This clone came up once. The chain combines TRBV27 with TRBJ1-3; D gene unclear. From germline, CDR1 is MNHEY and CDR2 SMNVEV (reference sequence). With 6 bases removed from V and 2 bases from J, the gap between germline ends came to 11 bases. The CDR3 has 14 amino acids. For the CDR3, the DNA is TGTGCCAGCAGACCCACTTTGGCTGGAAACACCATATATTTT. As protein: CASRPTLAGNTIYF.

The V and J genes are TRBV19 and TRBJ2-2; tentatively, D is TRBD1 (6 bases). Trimming removed 7 bases at V and 2 bases at J, with 17 bases between. The V gene's germline CDR1 is LNHDA and CDR2 SQIVND (reference sequence). The CDR3 spans 16 residues. CDR3 protein: CASKGTQRLNTGELFF. The CDR3 nucleotides are TGTGCCAGTAAGGGGACACAGCGGCTCAACACCGGGGAGCTGTTTTTT.

CDR3 coding DNA: TGTGCCAGCAGCTTGCCGGGAGCTAACTACAATGAGCAGTTCTTC. Amino acids: CASSLPGANYNEQFF. The rearrangement uses TRBV5-6 and TRBJ2-1, with D maybe TRBD2 (6 bases). CDR1 SGHDT and CDR2 YYEEEE come from the germline V gene. V was cut by 1 base and J by 3 bases, with 11 bases left in between. This CDR3 spans 15 amino acids.

V and J are TRBV12-5 and TRBJ2-1, with 10 nucleotides matching TRBD2. Germline V gene sequence: CDR1 LGHNT, CDR2 FRNRAP. Germline trimming cut 1 base from V and 7 bases from J; bases unmatched to any gene: 7. This CDR3 is built from 16 residues. CDR3 sequence: CASGLGSGRAGNEQFF. The CDR3 region has the DNA TGTGCTAGTGGTTTGGGGAGCGGGAGGGCCGGGAATGAGCAGTTCTTC.

The chain is built from TRBV2 and TRBJ1-1, with D tentatively TRBD1 (5 bases). Germline V gene lookup returns CDR1 SNHLY and CDR2 FYNNEI. V dropped 4 bases and J dropped 4 bases, with 13 bases sitting between them. There are 14 residues in the CDR3. In DNA, the CDR3 is TGTGCCAGCAGTGTGGGGGGAAGGGGCACTGAAGCTTTCTTT. Protein: CASSVGGRGTEAFF. Full variable domain (remainder filled in from reference TRBV2 and TRBJ1-1): EPEVTQTPSHQVTQMGQEVILRCVPISNHLYFYWYRQILGQKVEFLVSFYNNEISEKSEIFDDQFSVERPDGSNFTLKIRSTKLEDSAMYFCASSVGGRGTEAFFGQGTRLTVV.

The chain employs TRBV6-2 or TRBV6-3 and TRBJ2-5, with D possibly matching TRBD2 (6 bases). This CDR3 comprises 16 residues. Deletions cut 4 bases from V and 4 bases from J, with 19 bases between. CDR1 is MNHEY, CDR2 SVGEGT, per germline. The CDR3 DNA reads as TGTGCCAGCAGTTCCGACGGGACTCTCATCGCAGAGACCCAGTACTTC. Amino acid sequence: CASSSDGTLIAETQYF.

This chain links TRBV21-1 with TRBJ1-4. TRBV21-1 is assigned pseudogene status. The CDR3 extends over 15 amino acids. CDR3 protein: CASSKVPASGEKLFF. The DNA for the CDR3 is TGTGCCAGCAGCAAAGTTCCGGCATCGGGTGAAAAACTGTTTTTT.

This clone was counted between two and nine times. The genes are TRBV5-5 and TRBJ1-4; 9 bases align to TRBD1. Looked up from germline, CDR1 is SGHKS and CDR2 is YYEKEE (reference sequence). The CDR3 totals 16 residues. The junction had 11 bases not matched to a gene; V was cut back by 3 bases and J by 8 bases. CDR3 in amino acids: CASSSMPGQGGEKLFF. The CDR3 region has the DNA TGTGCCAGCAGCTCCATGCCGGGACAGGGAGGAGAAAAACTGTTTTTT.

The chain uses TRBV12-3 or TRBV12-4 and TRBJ2-1; possible D gene TRBD1, 5 bases. The CDR3 has 13 residues. Trimming left V 5 bases short and J 2 bases short, with 7 bases between. The chain's CDR3 is CASSLGPYNEQFF. The CDR3 bases are TGTGCCAGCAGTCTGGGGCCCTACAATGAGCAGTTCTTC.

This clone appeared a single time. The chain links TRBV4-3 to TRBJ1-4; D possibly corresponds to TRBD1 (5 bases). The V end was cut by 1 base, the J end by 4 bases, with 10 bases between. The CDR3 is 15 amino acids. Germline CDR1 is LGHNA and CDR2 is YSLEER. The CDR3 coding sequence is TGCGCCAGCAGCCAAGTAAGCCAGGGTAATGAAAAACTGTTTTTT. It translates to CASSQVSQGNEKLFF.

This clone was counted a few times. This chain uses TRBV19 with TRBJ1-3, with D uncertain. The CDR3 consists of 11 residues. The V end lost 6 bases, the J end lost 8 bases, and 8 bases lay between the germline ends. Looked up from germline, CDR1 is LNHDA and CDR2 is SQIVND (reference sequence). CDR3 loop: CASRSGYTIYF. The CDR3 nucleotides read TGTGCCAGTAGAAGCGGGTACACCATATATTTT.